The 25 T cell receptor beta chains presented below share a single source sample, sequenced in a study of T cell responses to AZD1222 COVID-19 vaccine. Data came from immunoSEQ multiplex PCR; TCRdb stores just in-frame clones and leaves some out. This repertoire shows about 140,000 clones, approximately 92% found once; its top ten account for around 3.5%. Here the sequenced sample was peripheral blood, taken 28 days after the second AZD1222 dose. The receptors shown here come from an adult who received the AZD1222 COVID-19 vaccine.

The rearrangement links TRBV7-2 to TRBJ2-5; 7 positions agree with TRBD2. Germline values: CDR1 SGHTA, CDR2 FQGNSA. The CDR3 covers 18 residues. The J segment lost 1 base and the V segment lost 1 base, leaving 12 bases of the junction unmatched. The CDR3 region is CASSLVAGAWGSQETQYF. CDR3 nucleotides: TGTGCCAGCAGCTTAGTCGCGGGAGCGTGGGGATCCCAAGAGACCCAGTACTTC.

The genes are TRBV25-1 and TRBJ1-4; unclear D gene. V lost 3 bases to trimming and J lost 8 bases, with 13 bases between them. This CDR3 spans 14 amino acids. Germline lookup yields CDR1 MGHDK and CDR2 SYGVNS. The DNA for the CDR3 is TGTGCCAGCAGTGACGGAGGGAGCGGCGAAAAACTGTTTTTT. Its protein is CASSDGGSGEKLFF.

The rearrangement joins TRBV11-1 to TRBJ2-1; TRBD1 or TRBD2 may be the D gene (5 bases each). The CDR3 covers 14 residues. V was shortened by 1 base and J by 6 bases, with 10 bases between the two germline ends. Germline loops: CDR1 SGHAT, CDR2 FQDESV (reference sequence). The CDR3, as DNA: TGTGCCAGCAGCTTAGTTGGGGGATTCAATGAGCAGTTCTTC. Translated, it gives CASSLVGGFNEQFF.

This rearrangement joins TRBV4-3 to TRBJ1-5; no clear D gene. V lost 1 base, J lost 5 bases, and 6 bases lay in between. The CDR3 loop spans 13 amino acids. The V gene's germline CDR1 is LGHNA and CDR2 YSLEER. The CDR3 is CASSQGWDQPQHF. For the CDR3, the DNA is TGCGCCAGCAGCCAAGGGTGGGATCAGCCCCAGCATTTT.

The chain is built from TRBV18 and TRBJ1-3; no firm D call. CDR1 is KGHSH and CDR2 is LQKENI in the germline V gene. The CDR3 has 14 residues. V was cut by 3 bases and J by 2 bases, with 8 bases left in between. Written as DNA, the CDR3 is TGTGCCAGCTCACCGGAGACGGCTGGAAACACCATATATTTT. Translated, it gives CASSPETAGNTIYF. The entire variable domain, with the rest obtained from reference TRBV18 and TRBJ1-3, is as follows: NAGVMQNPRHLVRRRGQEARLRCSPMKGHSHVYWYRQLPEEGLKFMVYLQKENIIDESGMPKERFSAEFPKEGPSILRIQQVVRGDSAAYFCASSPETAGNTIYFGEGSWLTVV.

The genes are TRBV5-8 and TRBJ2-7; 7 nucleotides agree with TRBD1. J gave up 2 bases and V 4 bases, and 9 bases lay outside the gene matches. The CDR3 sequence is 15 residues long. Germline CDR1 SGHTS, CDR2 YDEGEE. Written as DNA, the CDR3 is TGTGCCAGCAGCGCCAAGGGAACAGGGGCCTACGAGCAGTACTTC. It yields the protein CASSAKGTGAYEQYF.

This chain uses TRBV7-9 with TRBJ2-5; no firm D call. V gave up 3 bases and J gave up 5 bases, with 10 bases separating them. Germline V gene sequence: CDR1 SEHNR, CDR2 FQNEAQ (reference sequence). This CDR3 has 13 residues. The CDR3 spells CASSLASAETQYF. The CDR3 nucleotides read TGTGCCAGCAGCTTGGCATCAGCGGAGACCCAGTACTTC.

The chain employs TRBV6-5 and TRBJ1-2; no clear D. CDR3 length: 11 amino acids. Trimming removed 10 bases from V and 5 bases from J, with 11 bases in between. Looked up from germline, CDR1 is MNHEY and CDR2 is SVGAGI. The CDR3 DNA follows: TGTGCCACACGGCAGGCTTATGGCTACACCTTC. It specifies CATRQAYGYTF.

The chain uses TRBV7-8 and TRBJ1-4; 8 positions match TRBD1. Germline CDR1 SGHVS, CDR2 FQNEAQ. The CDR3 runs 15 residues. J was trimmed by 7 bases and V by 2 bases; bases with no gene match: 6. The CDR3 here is CASSLRAGGREKLFF. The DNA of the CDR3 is TGTGCCAGCAGCTTACGGGCAGGGGGCCGTGAAAAACTGTTTTTT.

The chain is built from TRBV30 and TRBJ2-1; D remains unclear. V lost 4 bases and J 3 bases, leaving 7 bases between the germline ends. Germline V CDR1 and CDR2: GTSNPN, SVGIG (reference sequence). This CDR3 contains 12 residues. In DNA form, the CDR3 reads TGTGCCTGGAACTCGGGCTACAATGAGCAGTTCTTC. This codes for CAWNSGYNEQFF. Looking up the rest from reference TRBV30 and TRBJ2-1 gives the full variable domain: SQTIHQWPATLVQPVGSPLSLECTVEGTSNPNLYWYRQAAGRGLQLLFYSVGIGQISSEVPQNLSASRPQDRQFILSSKKLLLSDSGFYLCAWNSGYNEQFFGPGTRLTVL.

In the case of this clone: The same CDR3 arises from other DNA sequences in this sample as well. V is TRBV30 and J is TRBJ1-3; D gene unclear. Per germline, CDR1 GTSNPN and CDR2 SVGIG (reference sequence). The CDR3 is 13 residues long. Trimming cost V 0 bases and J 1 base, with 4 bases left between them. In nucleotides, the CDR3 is TGTGCCTGGAGTGTTGGGTCTGGAAACACCATATATTTT. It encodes CAWSVGSGNTIYF. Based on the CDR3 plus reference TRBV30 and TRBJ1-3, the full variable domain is SQTIHQWPATLVQPVGSPLSLECTVEGTSNPNLYWYRQAAGRGLQLLFYSVGIGQISSEVPQNLSASRPQDRQFILSSKKLLLSDSGFYLCAWSVGSGNTIYFGEGSWLTVV.

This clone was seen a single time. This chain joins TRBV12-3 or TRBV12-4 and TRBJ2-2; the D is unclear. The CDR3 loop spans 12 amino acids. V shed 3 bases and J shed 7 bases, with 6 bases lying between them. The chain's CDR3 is CASSFRNGELFF. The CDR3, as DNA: TGTGCCAGCAGTTTTAGGAACGGGGAGCTGTTTTTT.

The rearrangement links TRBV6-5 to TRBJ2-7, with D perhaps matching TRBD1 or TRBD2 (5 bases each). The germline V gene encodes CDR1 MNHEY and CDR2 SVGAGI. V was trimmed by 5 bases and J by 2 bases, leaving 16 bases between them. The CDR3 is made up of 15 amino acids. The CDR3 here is CASSRPGTEPYEQYF. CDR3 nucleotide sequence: TGTGCCAGCAGTAGACCCGGGACGGAGCCCTACGAGCAGTACTTC.

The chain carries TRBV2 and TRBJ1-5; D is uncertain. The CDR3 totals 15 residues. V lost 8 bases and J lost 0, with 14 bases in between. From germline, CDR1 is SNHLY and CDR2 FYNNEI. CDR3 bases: TGTGCCAGCGGTAATTCCGGGTATAGCAATCAGCCCCAGCATTTT. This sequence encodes CASGNSGYSNQPQHF.

CDR3 coding DNA: TGTGCCAGCAGTTCCCGCCGACAGGACAATGAGCAGTTCTTC. Protein: CASSSRRQDNEQFF. This chain connects TRBV28 to TRBJ2-1, with D possibly matching TRBD1 (6 bases). The germline V gene encodes CDR1 MDHEN and CDR2 SYDVKM. CDR3 length: 14 amino acids. The V end lost 4 bases, the J end lost 5 bases, and 12 bases lay between the germline ends.

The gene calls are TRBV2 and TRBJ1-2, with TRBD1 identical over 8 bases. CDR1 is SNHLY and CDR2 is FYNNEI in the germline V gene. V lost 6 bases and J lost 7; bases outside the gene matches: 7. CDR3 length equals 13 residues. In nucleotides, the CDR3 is TGTGCCAGCAGCGCACAGGGGGAGCTTGGCTACACCTTC. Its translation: CASSAQGELGYTF.

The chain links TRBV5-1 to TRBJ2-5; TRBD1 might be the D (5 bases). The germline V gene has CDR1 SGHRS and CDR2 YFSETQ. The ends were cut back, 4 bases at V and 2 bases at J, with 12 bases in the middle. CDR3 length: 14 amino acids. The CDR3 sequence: CASSDNRNQETQYF. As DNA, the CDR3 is TGCGCCAGCAGCGACAACAGGAATCAAGAGACCCAGTACTTC. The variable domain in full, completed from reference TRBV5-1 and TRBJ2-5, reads KAGVTQTPRYLIKTRGQQVTLSCSPISGHRSVSWYQQTPGQGLQFLFEYFSETQRNKGNFPGRFSGRQFSNSRSEMNVSTLELGDSALYLCASSDNRNQETQYFGPGTRLLVL.

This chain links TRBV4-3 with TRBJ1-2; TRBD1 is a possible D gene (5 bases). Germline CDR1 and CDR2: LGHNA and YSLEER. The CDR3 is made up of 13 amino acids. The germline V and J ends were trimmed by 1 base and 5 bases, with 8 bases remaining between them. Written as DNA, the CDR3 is TGCGCCAGCAGCCAAGTTACAGGTTATGGCTACACCTTC. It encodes CASSQVTGYGYTF.

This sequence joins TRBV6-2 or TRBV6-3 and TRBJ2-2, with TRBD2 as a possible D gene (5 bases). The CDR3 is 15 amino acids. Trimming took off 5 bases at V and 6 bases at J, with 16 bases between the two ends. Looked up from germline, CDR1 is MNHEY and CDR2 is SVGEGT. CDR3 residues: CASSLGIYHPGELFF. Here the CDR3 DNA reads TGTGCCAGCAGTCTCGGGATCTATCACCCCGGGGAGCTGTTTTTT.

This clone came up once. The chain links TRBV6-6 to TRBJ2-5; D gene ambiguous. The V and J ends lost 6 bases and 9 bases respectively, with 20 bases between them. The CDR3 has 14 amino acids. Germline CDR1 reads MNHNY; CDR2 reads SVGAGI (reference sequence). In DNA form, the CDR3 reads TGTGCCAGCAGGCCCGACGGACCCCCAAGGGCCCAGTACTTC. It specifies CASRPDGPPRAQYF.

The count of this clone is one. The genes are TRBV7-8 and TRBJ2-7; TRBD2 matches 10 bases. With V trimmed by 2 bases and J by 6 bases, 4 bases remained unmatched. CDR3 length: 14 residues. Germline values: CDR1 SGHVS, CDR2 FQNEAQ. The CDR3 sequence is CASSLLSGRGEQYF. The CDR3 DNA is TGTGCCAGCAGCTTACTAAGCGGGAGGGGCGAGCAGTACTTC.

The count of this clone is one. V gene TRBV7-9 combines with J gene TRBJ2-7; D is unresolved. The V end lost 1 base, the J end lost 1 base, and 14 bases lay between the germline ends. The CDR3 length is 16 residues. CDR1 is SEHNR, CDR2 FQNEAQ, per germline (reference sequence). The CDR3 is CASSLGRTETSYEQYF. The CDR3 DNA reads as TGTGCCAGCAGCTTAGGAAGGACGGAAACTTCCTACGAGCAGTACTTC.

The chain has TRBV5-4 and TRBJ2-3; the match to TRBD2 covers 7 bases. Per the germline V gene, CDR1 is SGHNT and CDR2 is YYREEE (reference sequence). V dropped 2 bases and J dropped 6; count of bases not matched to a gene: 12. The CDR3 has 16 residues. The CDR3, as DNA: TGTGCCAGCAGCTTACCTGGACTAGATAAGAAGGATACGCAGTATTTT. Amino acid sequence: CASSLPGLDKKDTQYF.

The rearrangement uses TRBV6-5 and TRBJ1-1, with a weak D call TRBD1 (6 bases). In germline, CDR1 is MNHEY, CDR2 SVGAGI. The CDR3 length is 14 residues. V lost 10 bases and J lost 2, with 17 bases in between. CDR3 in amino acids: CATRDTGPNTEAFF. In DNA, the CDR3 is TGTGCCACCCGGGACACTGGACCCAACACTGAAGCTTTCTTT.

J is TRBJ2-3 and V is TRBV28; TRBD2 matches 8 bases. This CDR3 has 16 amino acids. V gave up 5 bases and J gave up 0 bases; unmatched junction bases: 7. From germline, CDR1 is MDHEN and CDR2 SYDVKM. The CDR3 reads CASSLAGWASTDTQYF. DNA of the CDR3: TGTGCCAGCAGTCTAGCGGGTTGGGCTAGCACAGATACGCAGTATTTT.